Sequencing of this TCR beta chain was carried out in a study of shared clonotypes between healthy human individuals. The germline CDR1 and CDR2 sequences are LNHDA and SQIVND (reference sequence). The CDR3 runs 15 residues. Trimming removed 6 bases at V and 6 bases at J, with 17 bases between. Each PCR replicate run on unsorted PBMC took in roughly 0.3 ug DNA, some 28,000 T cell genomes. Using immunoSEQ multiplex PCR, the repertoire was profiled, and TCRdb retains in-frame clones only, with some absent. The sample gives roughly 480,000 clones, roughly 85% of which show up once; about an eighth is in the top ten. Caucasian adults residing in Nashville, Tennessee made up all the donors.

Specimen: PBMCs. This chain joins TRBV19 and TRBJ2-2; D is unresolved. The source is a woman aged 35 to 49 in good health. Some clones in this sample may be carry-over from other donors' samples. CDR3 in DNA: TGTGCCAGTAGACCCCGCTCCCCAGGAGCCGGGGAGCTGTTTTTT. Encoded protein: CASRPRSPGAGELFF.